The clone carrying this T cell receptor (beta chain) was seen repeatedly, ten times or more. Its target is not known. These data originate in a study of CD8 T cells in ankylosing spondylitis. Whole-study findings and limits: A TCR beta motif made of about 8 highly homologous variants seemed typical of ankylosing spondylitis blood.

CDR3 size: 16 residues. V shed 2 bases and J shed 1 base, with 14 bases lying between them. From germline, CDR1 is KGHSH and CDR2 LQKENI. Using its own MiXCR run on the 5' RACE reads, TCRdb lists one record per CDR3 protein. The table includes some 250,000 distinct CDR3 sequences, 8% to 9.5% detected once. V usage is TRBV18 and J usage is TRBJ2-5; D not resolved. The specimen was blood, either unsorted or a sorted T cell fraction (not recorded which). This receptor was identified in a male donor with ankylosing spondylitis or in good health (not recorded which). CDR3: CASSPGQLIFQETQYF. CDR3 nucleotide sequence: TGTGCCAGCTCACCAGGGCAGCTCATCTTCCAAGAGACCCAGTACTTC.